This TCR beta chain was recovered during a study of brain metastases from non-small cell lung cancer. TCRdb's table, derived via immunoSEQ multiplex PCR, lists solely in-frame clones and lacks some. The sample shows about 2,600 clones, around 88% of them seen only once. The CDR3 loop spans 13 amino acids. V was clipped by 1 base and J by 6 bases, with 8 bases between them. The germline CDR1 and CDR2 sequences are LGHDT and YNNKEL (reference sequence). Sequencing used tumor-adjacent normal tissue. V gene TRBV3-1 (or the pseudogene TRBV3-2) combines with J gene TRBJ2-3, with a weak D call TRBD2 (5 bases). The TCR was taken from a donor older than 35 with non-small cell lung cancer. This chain's CDR3 is CASSQGTGDTQYF. The CDR3 bases are TGTGCCAGCAGCCAAGGGACTGGTGATACGCAGTATTTT.